The 3 T cell receptor beta chains below come from one sample, sequenced in a study of vaccination and CD4 T cells after COVID-19. The time point denotes: late sampling 161 to 241 days after vaccination in a few convalescent patients. TCRdb ran MiXCR on the PCR reads and lists one entry per CDR3 protein. Of 35,000 to 45,000 distinct CDR3 sequences listed, 36% are singletons. This specimen was CD4+ T cells from blood, taken about 7 months after SARS-CoV-2 vaccination. The source is a human donor who had recovered from COVID-19.

The chain joins TRBV20-1 to TRBJ2-7; D is possibly TRBD1 (5 bases). Germline V gene lookup returns CDR1 DFQATT and CDR2 SNEGSKA (reference sequence). V lost 5 bases and J 3 bases, leaving 8 bases between the germline ends. The CDR3 spans 11 residues. For the CDR3, the DNA is TGCAGTGCTCCCGACAGCTACGAGCAGTACTTC. Translating it yields CSAPDSYEQYF.

This clonotype has just a few counts. The genes are TRBV6-1 and TRBJ2-7; D is possibly TRBD1 (6 bases). This CDR3 is 15 amino acids long. The germline V gene encodes CDR1 MNHNS and CDR2 SASEGT. Deletions cut 4 bases from V and 2 bases from J, with 15 bases between. This CDR3 reads CASSVRDNSAYEQYF. The DNA of the CDR3 is TGTGCCAGCAGTGTTAGGGACAATTCAGCCTACGAGCAGTACTTC.

Comment on this clonotype: At one end, the junction sequence differs from germline, possibly due to a read error. The chain uses TRBV15 and TRBJ1-2, with TRBD1 matching 8 bases. Germline CDR1 and CDR2: LNHNV and YYDKDF (reference sequence). The CDR3 spans 17 residues. The CDR3 is CATSRDSTGEGNYGYIF. CDR3 coding DNA: TGTGCCACCAGCAGGGACTCGACAGGGGAGGGTAACTATGGCTACATCTTC.